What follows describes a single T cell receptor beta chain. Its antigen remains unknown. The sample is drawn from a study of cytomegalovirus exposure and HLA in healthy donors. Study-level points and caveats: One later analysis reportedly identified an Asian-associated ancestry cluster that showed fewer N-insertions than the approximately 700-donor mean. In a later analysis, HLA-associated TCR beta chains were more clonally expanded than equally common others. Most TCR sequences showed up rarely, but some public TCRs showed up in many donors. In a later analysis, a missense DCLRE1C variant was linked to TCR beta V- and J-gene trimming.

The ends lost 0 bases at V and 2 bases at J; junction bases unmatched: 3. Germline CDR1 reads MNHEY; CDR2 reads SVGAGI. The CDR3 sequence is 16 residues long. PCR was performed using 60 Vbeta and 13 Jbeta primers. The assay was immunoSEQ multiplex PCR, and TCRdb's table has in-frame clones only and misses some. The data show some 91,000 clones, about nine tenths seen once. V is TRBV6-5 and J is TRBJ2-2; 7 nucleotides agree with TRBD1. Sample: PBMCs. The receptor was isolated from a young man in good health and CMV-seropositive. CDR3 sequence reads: CASSYSSGGNTGELFF. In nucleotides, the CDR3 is TGTGCCAGCAGTTACTCTTCAGGGGGAAACACCGGGGAGCTGTTTTTT.